This TCR beta chain emerged from a study of T cell responses to AZD1222 COVID-19 vaccine. Overall study findings and caveats: The study found Spike-specific TCR breadth and depth rose after two AZD1222 doses. Regions 160-218 and 743-854 dominated among vaccine-associated CD4 TCRs spanning spike. Reportedly, close to half of spike-specific TCRs are directed against unmutated variant regions.

Trimming shortened V by 5 bases and J by 2 bases, and 13 bases separated the two germline ends. In germline, CDR1 is MGHDK, CDR2 SYGVNS. The length of the CDR3 is 14 residues. A remark on this clone: Its specificity is not known.

TCRdb keeps only in-frame clones here, not all; method: immunoSEQ multiplex PCR. This sample yields around 190,000 clones, of which roughly nine tenths are seen a single time; approximately 1.8% belongs to the top ten. Second-dose recipients at about 4 or about 12 weeks were treated as one pooled group. This chain uses TRBV25-1 with TRBJ2-7; D remains unclear. The input for sequencing was peripheral blood, taken 28 days after the second AZD1222 dose. This receptor was obtained from an adult who received the AZD1222 COVID-19 vaccine. Here the CDR3 DNA reads TGTGCCAGCAGTCGAACGGAACGGGCCTACGAGCAGTACTTC. Amino acids: CASSRTERAYEQYF.